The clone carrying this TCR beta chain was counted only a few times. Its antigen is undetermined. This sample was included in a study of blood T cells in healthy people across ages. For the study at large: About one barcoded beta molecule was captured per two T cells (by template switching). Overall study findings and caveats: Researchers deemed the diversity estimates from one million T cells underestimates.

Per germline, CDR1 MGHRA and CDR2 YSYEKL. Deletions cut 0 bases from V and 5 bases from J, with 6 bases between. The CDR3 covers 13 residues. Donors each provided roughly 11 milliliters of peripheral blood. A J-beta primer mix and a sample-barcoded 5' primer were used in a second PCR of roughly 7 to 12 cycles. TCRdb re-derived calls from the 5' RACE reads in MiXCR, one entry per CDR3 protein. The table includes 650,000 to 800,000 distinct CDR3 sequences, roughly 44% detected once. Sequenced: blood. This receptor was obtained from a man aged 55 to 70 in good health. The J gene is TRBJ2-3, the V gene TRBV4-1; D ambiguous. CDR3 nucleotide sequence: TGCGCCAGCAGCCAAGATAGGATAGATACGCAGTATTTT. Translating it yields CASSQDRIDTQYF.